These 4 T cell receptor beta chains originate from one sample sequenced in a study of blood T cell repertoires in COVID-19 (dated by TCRdb to about 2020). Libraries were prepared through the immunoSEQ multiplex PCR assay. TCRdb re-hosts the immuneACCESS table, in-frame sequences only. Its copies lack some clones; in the studies checked, an unresolved V gene accounts for under half of them, and the cause for the rest is not known. The sample yields about 130,000 clones; roughly 80% were counted once. Under 9.5% of the sample belongs to the ten largest clones. What was sequenced was PBMCs or T cells enriched from blood (not recorded which). The receptors stem from a man aged 45-65 years who had recovered from COVID-19.

The chain carries TRBV28 and TRBJ1-2; D might be TRBD1 (5 bases). The CDR3 contains 12 residues. The germline V gene encodes CDR1 MDHEN and CDR2 SYDVKM. V shed 6 bases and J shed 14 bases, with 19 bases lying between them. The CDR3 loop is CASSFSSGVKTF. CDR3 nucleotides: TGTGCCAGCAGCTTCTCCTCGGGGGTTAAAACCTTC.

The gene calls are TRBV29-1 and TRBJ1-1; D call uncertain. Between the trimmed V and J ends, which lost 3 bases and 0 bases, there was a span of 8 bases. Germline V gene sequence: CDR1 SQVTM, CDR2 ANQGSEA. The CDR3 consists of 13 residues. The CDR3 coding sequence is TGCAGCGTTGACTTCCGCGTGAACACTGAAGCTTTCTTT. Translated, it gives CSVDFRVNTEAFF. Combining the CDR3 with reference TRBV29-1 and TRBJ1-1 gives the whole variable domain SAVISQKPSRDICQRGTSLTIQCQVDSQVTMMFWYRQQPGQSLTLIATANQGSEATYESGFVIDKFPISRPNLTFSTLTVSNMSPEDSSIYLCSVDFRVNTEAFFGQGTRLTVV.

The chain carries TRBV6-5 and TRBJ1-2; 9 nucleotides agree with TRBD1. V trimming: 7 bases; J trimming: 3 bases; junction bases outside the gene matches: 6. The CDR3 covers 14 residues. Per the germline V gene, CDR1 is MNHEY and CDR2 is SVGAGI. The CDR3 region is CASTKQGAHYGYTF. CDR3 nucleotides: TGTGCCAGCACCAAACAGGGGGCCCACTATGGCTACACCTTC.

The chain uses TRBV9 and TRBJ2-1, with 12 bases lining up with TRBD2. The length of the CDR3 is 16 residues. V shed 0 bases, J shed 3 bases, and the junction held 1 base outside the gene matches. Germline V CDR1 and CDR2: SGDLS, YYNGEE. CDR3 residues: CASSVGGLAGYNEQFF. The CDR3 nucleotides are TGTGCCAGCAGCGTAGGGGGACTAGCGGGCTACAATGAGCAGTTCTTC. Filled out from reference TRBV9 and TRBJ2-1, the complete variable domain reads DSGVTQTPKHLITATGQRVTLRCSPRSGDLSVYWYQQSLDQGLQFLIQYYNGEERAKGNILERFSAQQFPDLHSELNLSSLELGDSALYFCASSVGGLAGYNEQFFGPGTRLTVL.